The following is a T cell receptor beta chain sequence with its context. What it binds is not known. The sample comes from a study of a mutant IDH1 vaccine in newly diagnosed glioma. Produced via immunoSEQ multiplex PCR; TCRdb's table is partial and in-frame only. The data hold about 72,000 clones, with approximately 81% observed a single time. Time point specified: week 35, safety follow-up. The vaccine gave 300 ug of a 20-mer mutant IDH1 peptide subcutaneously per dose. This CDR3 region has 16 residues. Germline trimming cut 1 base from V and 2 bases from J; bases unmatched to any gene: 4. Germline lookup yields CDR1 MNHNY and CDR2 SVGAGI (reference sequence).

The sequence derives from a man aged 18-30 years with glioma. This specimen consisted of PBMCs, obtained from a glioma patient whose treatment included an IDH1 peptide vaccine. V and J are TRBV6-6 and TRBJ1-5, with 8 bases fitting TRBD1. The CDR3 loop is CASSYLTGAGNQPQHF. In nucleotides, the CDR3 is TGTGCCAGCAGTTACTTGACAGGGGCCGGCAATCAGCCCCAGCATTTT.